The following is a T cell receptor beta chain sequence with its context. At least ten counts were recorded for this clonotype. Its antigen remains unidentified. No base-level quality is on record; no much larger clone is a single base apart. The entry originates in a study of blood T cells in healthy people across ages (dated by TCRdb to the mid-2010s). Background for the entire study: Template switching captured roughly one uniquely barcoded TCR beta cDNA molecule per two T cells in model experiments. Two additional independent replicas of 1 million unique cDNA reads from the same blood draw were analyzed for two donors (one aged 18 to 30 and one aged 80 or older). Four age groups were formed from the donors: young (average approximately 16 years), middle-aged (just under 40), aged (62) and long-lived (less than 85). The study measured age-related changes in TCR beta repertoire diversity using deep sequencing normalized with unique cDNA molecular identifiers. Donors of different ages were randomly distributed across sequencing lanes to avoid experimental bias.

The 35 to 40 donors, aged about 6 to 100 years, were systemically healthy Caucasian individuals from Russia. Each donor gave about 9.8 milliliters of peripheral blood, drawn into EDTA-treated Vacutainer tubes. PBMCs were isolated by Ficoll-Paque density-gradient centrifugation, with at least 7 million obtained per sample. Total RNA was extracted from PBMCs with Trizol reagent, with at least 6 micrograms obtained per sample. The percentages of naive CD45RAhigh/CD27high T cells were determined by flow cytometry on a PBMC aliquot from every donor. The germline V gene specifies SQVTM as CDR1 and ANQGSEA as CDR2. The CDR3 covers 11 residues, taking in both the cysteine and the phenylalanine. The entry retains the CDR3 DNA only, 33 bases that are in frame from base 1. V and J lose 4 bases and 5 bases, and a span of 8 bases separates them. Results and caveats for the whole study, not just this receptor: Because donor CMV infection status was unknown, age-related changes in expanded clonotypes were potentially confounded. Compared with the aged group, the long-lived group had more naive CD4+ T cells, fewer expanded clones and increased TCR diversity, suggesting age selection. Observed TCR beta diversity per million T cells fell roughly linearly with age, and a significant reduction was already apparent by age about 38. Conclusive comparison of naive and antigen-experienced compartments was prevented by the profiling of bulk unsorted PBMCs. Estimates of total diversity based on one million sequenced T cells were regarded as lower bounds and as underestimates. The percentage of naive T cells measured by flow cytometry correlated strongly with observed TCR beta diversity.

The library was generated by 5' RACE. Sequencing took place on an Illumina HiSeq 2500. A second PCR of about 7 to 12 cycles was performed with a sample-barcoded 5' primer and a J-beta primer mix. A unique molecular identifier was introduced onto each TCR beta cDNA molecule by a template-switch 5' adaptor carrying 12 random nucleotides. Each sample yielded at least 2.5 million CDR3-containing paired-end reads. The Mint cDNA synthesis kit, primed by a TRBC-specific oligonucleotide, was used to synthesize first-strand cDNA from all RNA. All cDNA was treated with uracil-DNA glycosylase and then went through a first 18-cycle PCR with the universal primers M1SS and BC2_uni_R. The authors' pipeline ran thus. For normalization, 1 million high-quality reads, each with a distinct molecular identifier, were randomly selected from each sample. Instead of being binned into consensus sequences, reads with shared molecular identifiers were discarded. MiTCR, with a Q25 quality threshold and the strictest error-elimination algorithm, was used for CDR3 identification, clonotype clustering and error correction. A nonparametric unseen species model with Euler transformation was used to estimate lower-bound total TCR beta diversity. TCRdb trimmed the raw reads at Q25, called clones with MiXCR and kept productive beta chains. CDR3 protein sequences are deduplicated, and each keeps its most common genes and DNA. The V and J calls and clone size come from TCRdb's table, not from the authors' own analysis. In this sample the table shows over 950,000 distinct CDR3 sequences, around two fifths of which occur a single time. Jointly, the top ten make up 13% of the sample.

The sample taken for sequencing was blood. The V and J segments used are TRBV29-1 and TRBJ2-5; there is no confident call for the D gene. This sequence was found in a man aged 18 to 29 in good health. The CDR3: CSVGVGETQYF. The nucleotide sequence reads TGCAGCGTTGGGGTTGGGGAGACCCAGTACTTC.